This T cell receptor (beta chain) was documented in a study of blood T cell repertoires in COVID-19. This CDR3 has 15 residues. Germline V CDR1 and CDR2: ENHRY, SYGVKD. V was clipped by 3 bases and J by 2 bases; unmatched bases: 5. Data came from immunoSEQ multiplex PCR; TCRdb stores just in-frame clones and leaves some out. Among approximately 200,000 clones, 65% to 85% were seen once, and the ten largest hold roughly 3.2%. What was sequenced was PBMCs or T cells enriched from blood (not recorded which). The source of this sequence is a woman in her twenties or thirties who had recovered from COVID-19. The rearrangement joins TRBV10-3 to TRBJ2-7; 9 bases line up with TRBD2. In DNA, the CDR3 is TGTGCCATCAGTGACATGGCGGGAGGGACCTACGAGCAGTACTTC. The encoded protein is CAISDMAGGTYEQYF.